This T cell receptor beta chain appears in the sequencing data of a study of cytomegalovirus exposure and HLA in healthy donors. Study-wide context: The roughly 120 validation repertoires used the same platform as the 550 to 800 first-cohort repertoires (as reported by a later analysis). Broader study findings: A classifier reportedly called cytomegalovirus status with high sensitivity and specificity. Altogether, 160 or so TCR beta chains were recorded as cytomegalovirus-associated.

This clone was counted once. What it recognizes is unknown. Separation from the roughly 690-subject first cohort characterized the roughly 120-subject validation cohort, to which the donors belonged. The CDR3 is 15 residues long. V lost 0 bases and J lost 6; bases outside the gene matches: 6. Per the germline V gene, CDR1 is SGHVS and CDR2 is FQNEAQ. The table came from immunoSEQ multiplex PCR; TCRdb's copy has only in-frame clones and leaves some out. The table includes roughly 200,000 clones, roughly 81% detected once. The chain couples TRBV7-8 to TRBJ1-2; 8 bases are shared with TRBD1. The sequence was obtained from a woman in her twenties or thirties in good health and CMV-seronegative. The sequenced material came from PBMCs. CDR3 sequence reads: CASSLAGDRIDGYTF. Written as DNA, the CDR3 is TGTGCCAGCAGCTTAGCGGGGGACAGGATAGATGGCTACACCTTC.